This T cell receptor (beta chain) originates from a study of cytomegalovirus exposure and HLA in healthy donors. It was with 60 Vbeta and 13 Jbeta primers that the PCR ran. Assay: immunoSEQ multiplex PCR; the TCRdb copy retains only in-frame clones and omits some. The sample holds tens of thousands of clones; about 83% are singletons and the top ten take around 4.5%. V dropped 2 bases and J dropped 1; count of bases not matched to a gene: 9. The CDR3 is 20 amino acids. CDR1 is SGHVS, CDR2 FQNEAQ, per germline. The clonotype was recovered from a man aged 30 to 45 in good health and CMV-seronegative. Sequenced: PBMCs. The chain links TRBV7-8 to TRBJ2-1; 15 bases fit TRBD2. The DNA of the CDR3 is TGTGCCAGCAGCTTAAAGGGCGGACTAGCGGGGGGGATTTCCTACAATGAGCAGTTCTTC. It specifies CASSLKGGLAGGISYNEQFF. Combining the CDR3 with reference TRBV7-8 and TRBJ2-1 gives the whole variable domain GAGVSQSPRYKVAKRGQDVALRCDPISGHVSLFWYQQALGQGPEFLTYFQNEAQLDKSGLPSDRFFAERPEGSVSTLKIQRTQQEDSAVYLCASSLKGGLAGGISYNEQFFGPGTRLTVL.